The rows below give T cell receptor beta chains drawn from one sample of a study of cytomegalovirus exposure and HLA in healthy donors. The repertoire was sequenced with immunoSEQ multiplex PCR; TCRdb's copy has only in-frame clones and lacks some. Found here are 110,000 or so clones, 74% of them singletons; the top ten hold more than 2%. The sample comprised PBMCs. The receptors shown here come from a human donor in good health. CDR3s include the opening cysteine and the closing phenylalanine or tryptophan. D genes are given only for firm matches. A row's size may be missing; if present it is once, few, many or a size class.

v_gene	j_gene	abundance	d_gene	CDR3nt	CDR3aa
TRBV28	TRBJ2-1	.	TRBD1	TGTGCCAGCAGTTTACCCGGACAGGTGCAGTTCTTC	CASSLPGQVQFF
TRBV5-6	TRBJ2-1	.	.	TGTGCCAGCAGCTCGTTCCGGGACACCTACAATGAGCAGTTCTTC	CASSSFRDTYNEQFF
TRBV14	TRBJ2-1	.	.	TGTGCCAGCAGCCAAGATCGGGCTTGGGGCCTGGTGTTCAATGAGCAGTTCTTC	CASSQDRAWGLVFNEQFF
TRBV14	TRBJ1-3	.	.	TGTGCCAGCAGCGAACAGCAGTTCTCTGGAAACACCATATATTTT	CASSEQQFSGNTIYF
TRBV9	TRBJ1-1	.	TRBD1	TGTGCCAGCAGCCCTCGGACAGGGGCGACCACTGAAGCTTTCTTT	CASSPRTGATTEAFF
TRBV6-6	TRBJ1-2	.	.	TGTGCCAGCAGTGGACGGGACACTTACTATGGCTACACCTTC	CASSGRDTYYGYTF
TRBV6-5	TRBJ2-7	.	TRBD1	TGTGCCAGCAAACAGGGGGATTTTTACGAGCAGTACTTC	CASKQGDFYEQYF
TRBV11-2	TRBJ2-7	.	TRBD1	TGTGCCAGCAGCTTAGCTGTAGGGGCGGGACAGGGTTCCTACGAGCAGTACTTC	CASSLAVGAGQGSYEQYF
TRBV5-1	TRBJ2-7	once	TRBD1	TGCGCCAGCAGAGGACAGGTCTACGAGCAGTACTTC	CASRGQVYEQYF
TRBV6-5	TRBJ2-5	.	TRBD1	TGTGCTAGCAGCCTCGGGACAGCGGAGACCCAGTACTTC	CASSLGTAETQYF
TRBV10-3	TRBJ1-1	.	.	TGTGCCATCACCGGGGGGCAAACAGGGACTGAAGCTTTCTTT	CAITGGQTGTEAFF
TRBV28	TRBJ2-2	.	TRBD2	TGTGCCAGCAGTTTCGGTCGGGGGGAAAACACCGGGGAGCTGTTTTTT	CASSFGRGENTGELFF
TRBV9	TRBJ1-1	.	TRBD1	TGTGCCAGCAGCCCATACTCCAGGACAGGCCTGAACACTGAAGCTTTCTTT	CASSPYSRTGLNTEAFF
TRBV7-9	TRBJ1-4	.	TRBD1	TGTGCCAGCAGCTCGACCATTAGGCGACAGGGGATTAATGAAAAACTGTTTTTT	CASSSTIRRQGINEKLFF
TRBV20-1	TRBJ2-1	.	.	TGCAGTGCTACCGTACTAGGTGAGCAGTTCTTC	CSATVLGEQFF
TRBV6-1	TRBJ1-1	once	.	TGTGCCAGCAGACCCCGGGACATACTACCAGCTTTCTTT	CASRPRDILPAFF
TRBV5-1	TRBJ2-1	few	TRBD2	TGCGCCAGCAGCCTATTAGGACTAGCGGGAAGCTACAATGAGCAGTTCTTC	CASSLLGLAGSYNEQFF
TRBV10-3	TRBJ2-2	.	.	TGTGCCATCAGTGAGTCTACAGAGAACACCGGGGAGCTGTTTTTT	CAISESTENTGELFF
TRBV6-6	TRBJ2-1	.	TRBD1	TGTGCCAGCAGGCTCCGGGACAGTTACAATGAGCAGTTCTTC	CASRLRDSYNEQFF
TRBV6-6	TRBJ1-4	few	.	TGTGCCAGCAAGCCCGGGGTTGAAAAACTGTTTTTT	CASKPGVEKLFF
TRBV6-4	TRBJ2-2	few	.	TGTGCCAGCAGTTCTCAGGACACCGGGGAGCTGTTTTTT	CASSSQDTGELFF
TRBV9	TRBJ1-4	.	.	TGTGCCAGCAGCGCGAGGGGAAGGGGAGGTAATGAAAAACTGTTTTTT	CASSARGRGGNEKLFF
TRBV28	TRBJ2-5	.	TRBD2	TGTGCCAGCAGTCTTGGACTAGCGGAAGAGACCCAGTACTTC	CASSLGLAEETQYF
TRBV11-2	TRBJ2-7	.	.	TGTGCCAGCAGCTTCGCTCTCCATACAGGAGCCAACGAGCAGTACTTC	CASSFALHTGANEQYF
TRBV30	TRBJ2-3	few	TRBD1	TGTGCCTGGGACCGAGGACAGGGGAAGGGAGATACGCAGTATTTT	CAWDRGQGKGDTQYF
TRBV6-4	TRBJ1-1	few	TRBD1	TGTGCCAGCAGTGACGGGACAGCCGAAGCTTTCTTT	CASSDGTAEAFF
TRBV5-5	TRBJ2-3	few	.	TGTGCCAGCAGCTCCGACTACCGAACGCAGTATTTT	CASSSDYRTQYF
TRBV14	TRBJ2-5	.	TRBD1	TGTGCCAGCAGCCAATACAGGGGACCCCAAGAGACCCAGTACTTC	CASSQYRGPQETQYF
TRBV6-1	TRBJ1-5	.	.	TGTGCCACCTCCGATGAGGCTGATCAGCCCCAGCATTTT	CATSDEADQPQHF
TRBV6-5	TRBJ2-7	.	.	TGTGCCAGCAGTTACCTGCAGGGAACCCCTGACTACGAGCAGTACTTC	CASSYLQGTPDYEQYF
TRBV28	TRBJ2-1	.	TRBD2	TGTGCCAGCAGTTTTGAGGAGACTAGCGGTTCGAGCTCCTACAATGAGCAGTTCTTC	CASSFEETSGSSSYNEQFF
TRBV18	TRBJ2-7	.	.	TGTGCCAGCTCACCTCCCTCGAAATCAGGGGAGCAGTACTTC	CASSPPSKSGEQYF
TRBV7-2	TRBJ2-7	.	.	TGTGCCAGCAGCTTAGGACTGACGAGCTCCTACGAGCAGTACTTC	CASSLGLTSSYEQYF
TRBV15	TRBJ2-3	once	TRBD2	TGTGCTGTGGGGGGGACCACAAATACGCAGTATTTT	CAVGGTTNTQYF
TRBV5-4	TRBJ2-3	.	.	TGTGCCAGCAGCTACCTAGTTACCAACACAGATACGCAGTATTTT	CASSYLVTNTDTQYF
TRBV5-1	TRBJ2-7	.	TRBD1	TGCGCCAGCAGCTCCAAATTCCCGGGACAGCCAAGCTACGAGCAGTACTTC	CASSSKFPGQPSYEQYF
TRBV18	TRBJ2-1	.	TRBD2	TGTGCCAGCTCACCGACTAGCGCCTCCTACAATGAGCAGTTCTTC	CASSPTSASYNEQFF
TRBV27	TRBJ1-1	.	TRBD1	TGTGCCAGCAGTCTCAGGGACAGGAAGGAAGCTTTCTTT	CASSLRDRKEAFF
TRBV6-1	TRBJ2-3	.	TRBD2	TGTGCCAGCAGTGAAGCGCACAGCGGGGGGGCAGATACGCAGTATTTT	CASSEAHSGGADTQYF
TRBV6-5	TRBJ2-3	.	TRBD1	TGTGCCAGCAGAGGACAGGGGCCCGCAGATACGCAGTATTTT	CASRGQGPADTQYF
TRBV6-5	TRBJ2-3	.	.	TGTGCCAGCAGGCATACGACACATTTGTATTTT	CASRHTTHLYF
TRBV4-2	TRBJ2-5	.	.	TGTGCCAGCAGCCAACTGAGACAGGGAGGAGGTGAGACCCAGTACTTC	CASSQLRQGGGETQYF
TRBV5-1	TRBJ1-3	few	TRBD1	TGCGCCAGCAGCTTGTATGGGACAGGGGGTTCTGGAAACACCATATATTTT	CASSLYGTGGSGNTIYF
TRBV29-1	TRBJ2-5	.	TRBD2	TGCAGCGTTGCGGCTAGCGGGAGTGAGACCCAGTACTTC	CSVAASGSETQYF
TRBV6-5	TRBJ1-2	few	TRBD1	TGTGCCAGCCGACAGGGTTTAGGTGGCTACACCTTC	CASRQGLGGYTF
TRBV4-1	TRBJ1-5	.	.	TGCGCCAGCAGCCAAGATGATGGCAGGCCCCAGCATTTT	CASSQDDGRPQHF
TRBV30	TRBJ2-2	.	.	TGTGCCTGGTCCGGACAGTTAAACACCGGGGAGCTGTTTTTT	CAWSGQLNTGELFF
TRBV19	TRBJ1-4	.	.	TGTGCCAGTAGTATCTGGACGGGGGACGAAAAACTGTTTTTT	CASSIWTGDEKLFF
TRBV19	TRBJ1-3	few	.	TGTGCCAGTAGGCCGGACAGAACTGGAAACACCATATATTTT	CASRPDRTGNTIYF
TRBV7-2	TRBJ2-6	.	.	TGTGCCAGCAGCTTAGCAGCTAGCTCTGGGGCCAACGTCCTGACTTTC	CASSLAASSGANVLTF
TRBV7-2	TRBJ2-5	.	TRBD2	TGTGCCAGCAGCTTAGCCCCTAGCGGGGGGGCTCAAGGGGAGACCCAGTACTTC	CASSLAPSGGAQGETQYF
TRBV7-8	TRBJ2-2	.	.	TGTGCCACGGCCGAAAAGGCAGGGTTTGGCGGGGAGCTGTTTTTT	CATAEKAGFGGELFF
TRBV7-2	TRBJ2-7	.	.	TGTGCCAGCAGCCACCCGTCTACCGAGCAGTACTTC	CASSHPSTEQYF
TRBV18	TRBJ1-1	.	TRBD1	TGTGCCAGTTTCAGGACAGGGACCATGAACACTGAAGCTTTCTTT	CASFRTGTMNTEAFF
TRBV5-5	TRBJ1-4	few	.	TGTGCCAGCAGCTTGGTAGCCCAAAGGAGGGAAAAACTGTTTTTT	CASSLVAQRREKLFF